This TCR beta chain was obtained from a study of a mutant IDH1 vaccine in newly diagnosed glioma. Study-level information: Initiation of the vaccine course occurred 4-6 weeks after radiotherapy alone, or alongside temozolomide cycles. Therapy received beforehand was radiotherapy, temozolomide, or both, with most patients given both.

Note on this clone: As yet, its antigen is unknown.

The time point was: week 5, during vaccination. The investigators gave 300 ug of mutant IDH1 20-mer peptide in each vaccine dose, together with topical imiquimod. New IDH1-mutant, ATRX-lost WHO grade 3 or 4 astrocytomas occurred in donors. The CDR3 is made up of 17 amino acids. Germline V gene sequence: CDR1 SGHTA, CDR2 FQGNSA. Trimming shortened V by 3 bases and J by 2 bases, and 17 bases separated the two germline ends. Using immunoSEQ multiplex PCR, the repertoire was profiled, and TCRdb retains in-frame clones only, with some absent. This sample has approximately 80,000 clones; about 91% occur once, and the top ten carry 0.56%. Study-wide findings and caveats: Vaccine-induced immune responses were detected in around 93% of patients.

The chain uses TRBV7-2 and TRBJ2-4; D may be TRBD2 (7 bases). The input for sequencing was PBMCs, taken from a glioma patient whose treatment included an IDH1 peptide vaccine. The sequence was obtained from a woman aged 45-59 years with glioma. The CDR3 DNA sequence: TGTGCCAGCAGCTTGGGTTGGGGGGGCGCAACCAAAAACATTCAGTACTTC. Protein sequence: CASSLGWGGATKNIQYF.